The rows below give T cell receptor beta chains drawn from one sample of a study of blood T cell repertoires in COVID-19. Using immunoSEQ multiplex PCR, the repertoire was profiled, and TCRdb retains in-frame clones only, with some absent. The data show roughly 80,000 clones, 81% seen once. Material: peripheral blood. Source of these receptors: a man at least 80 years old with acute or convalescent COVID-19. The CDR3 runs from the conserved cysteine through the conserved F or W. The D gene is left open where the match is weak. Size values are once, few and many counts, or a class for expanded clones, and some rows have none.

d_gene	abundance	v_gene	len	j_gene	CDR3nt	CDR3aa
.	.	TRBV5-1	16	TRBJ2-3	TGCGCCAGCAGCTTGGGGGCACTTACTAGCACAGATACGCAGTATTTT	CASSLGALTSTDTQYF
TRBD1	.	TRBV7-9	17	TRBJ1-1	TGTGCCAGCAGCTTTCCCAGGACAGGGGGAATGAACACTGAAGCTTTCTTT	CASSFPRTGGMNTEAFF
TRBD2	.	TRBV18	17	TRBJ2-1	TGTGCCAGCTCACCAGAAGGCGGGAGAGGCTCCTACAATGAGCAGTTCTTC	CASSPEGGRGSYNEQFF
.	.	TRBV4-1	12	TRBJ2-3	TGCGCCAGCAGCGCCCTCAGGGATACGCAGTATTTT	CASSALRDTQYF
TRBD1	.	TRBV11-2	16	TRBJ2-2	TGTGCCAGCAGCCCGCGCGGGACAGGGGTGCCCGGGGAGCTGTTTTTT	CASSPRGTGVPGELFF
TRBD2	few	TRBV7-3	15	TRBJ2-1	TGTGCCAGCAGCTTAGGACTAGCGGGAACAGGTGAGCAGTTCTTC	CASSLGLAGTGEQFF
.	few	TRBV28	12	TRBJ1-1	TGTGCCAGCAGTCTAGTGCACTCTGAAGCTTTCTTT	CASSLVHSEAFF
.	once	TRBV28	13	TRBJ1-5	TGTGCCAGCAGTTTACCCGGGAATCAGCCCCAGCATTTT	CASSLPGNQPQHF
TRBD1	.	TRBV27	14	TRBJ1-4	TGTGCCAGCAAAGGGGGACAGATTAATGAAAAACTGTTTTTT	CASKGGQINEKLFF
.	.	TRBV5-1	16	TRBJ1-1	TGCGCCAGCAGCTTGGGATTCGGGCAGGGAAAAACTGAAGCTTTCTTT	CASSLGFGQGKTEAFF
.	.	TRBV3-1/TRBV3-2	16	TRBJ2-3	TGTGCCAGCAGCCAAGTAGCGAGCGGGAGCACAGATACGCAGTATTTT	CASSQVASGSTDTQYF